Below, one T cell receptor (beta chain) is given with its context. CD45RO-negative CD8 cells positively selected for CCR7 made up the naive population, which excluded terminally differentiated effector memory CD45RA+ cells. V lost 2 bases, J lost 1 base, and 11 bases lay in between. This CDR3 spans 16 amino acids. The V gene's germline CDR1 is SEHNR and CDR2 FQNEAQ (reference sequence). The data originate from a study of shared clonotypes between healthy human individuals. Sequencing was at deep level. Sequencing used immunoSEQ multiplex PCR; TCRdb keeps in-frame clones, though not all of them. The sample lists around 2,000,000 clones; approximately 94% were seen once.

The TCR was taken from a man aged 18-30 years in good health. Some clones in this sample may be carry-over from other donors' samples. The chain couples TRBV7-9 to TRBJ2-2, with D perhaps matching TRBD1 (5 bases). The sample was naive CD8+ T cells from PBMCs. This chain's CDR3 is CASSLRGNMNTGELFF. The CDR3 DNA reads TGTGCCAGCAGCTTAAGGGGAAACATGAACACCGGGGAGCTGTTTTTT.